One sample yielded the 20 T cell receptor beta chains listed below, sequenced in a study of blood T cell repertoires in COVID-19. This table comes from immunoSEQ multiplex PCR, and its TCRdb copy is limited to in-frame clones, with some not included. The table shows about 77,000 clones, with approximately 90% occurring only once. Sequenced material: peripheral blood. These receptors originate from a woman of 80 years or more with acute or convalescent COVID-19.

The J gene is TRBJ2-5, the V gene TRBV5-6; TRBD2 matches at 7 bases. Unmatched junction bases numbered 4, after V lost 4 bases and J lost 4 bases. The CDR3 runs 13 residues. Germline values: CDR1 SGHDT, CDR2 YYEEEE. This chain's CDR3 is CASSPASGETQYF. DNA of the CDR3: TGTGCCAGCAGCCCAGCTAGCGGAGAGACCCAGTACTTC. Filled out from reference TRBV5-6 and TRBJ2-5, the complete variable domain reads DAGVTQSPTHLIKTRGQQVTLRCSPKSGHDTVSWYQQALGQGPQFIFQYYEEEERQRGNFPDRFSGHQFPNYSSELNVNALLLGDSALYLCASSPASGETQYFGPGTRLLVL.

The chain combines TRBV12-5 with TRBJ2-1, with TRBD2 matching 11 bases. The CDR3 loop spans 15 amino acids. Looked up from germline, CDR1 is LGHNT and CDR2 is FRNRAP. After removal of 1 base from V and 5 bases from J, the junction contained 1 base not matched to a gene. The CDR3 sequence: CASGLGLAGHNEQFF. For the CDR3, the DNA is TGTGCTAGTGGTTTGGGACTAGCGGGGCACAATGAGCAGTTCTTC.

The chain is built from TRBV30 and TRBJ1-3; maybe TRBD1 (6 bases). The CDR3 length is 15 residues. Germline CDR1 GTSNPN, CDR2 SVGIG (reference sequence). Trimming cost V 1 base and J 4 bases, with 14 bases left between them. The DNA of the CDR3 is TGTGCCTGGAGTGAGAACAGGGTGGGGGGAAACACCATATATTTT. It yields the protein CAWSENRVGGNTIYF.

The genes are TRBV9 and TRBJ1-2; 9 bases fit TRBD1. Germline CDR1 and CDR2: SGDLS and YYNGEE. With V trimmed by 3 bases and J by 4 bases, 4 bases remained unmatched. The length of the CDR3 is 14 residues. The CDR3 spells CASSDGTGTYGYTF. The CDR3 DNA reads as TGTGCCAGCAGCGACGGGACAGGGACCTATGGCTACACCTTC. Supplemented by reference TRBV9 and TRBJ1-2, the full variable domain reads DSGVTQTPKHLITATGQRVTLRCSPRSGDLSVYWYQQSLDQGLQFLIQYYNGEERAKGNILERFSAQQFPDLHSELNLSSLELGDSALYFCASSDGTGTYGYTFGSGTRLTVV.

This chain joins TRBV19 and TRBJ2-5; 9 bases are a match to TRBD1. CDR3 length: 17 amino acids. The germline CDR1 and CDR2 sequences are LNHDA and SQIVND (reference sequence). Trimming took 5 bases from V and 4 from J; bases not matched to a gene: 14. CDR3: CASSFGTGLWGGETQYF. In DNA form, the CDR3 reads TGTGCCAGTAGTTTTGGGACAGGGCTATGGGGTGGAGAGACCCAGTACTTC.

This chain links TRBV7-9 with TRBJ1-3, with D perhaps matching TRBD1 (5 bases). Germline V gene sequence: CDR1 SEHNR, CDR2 FQNEAQ (reference sequence). The length of the CDR3 is 17 residues. Trimming removed 0 bases from V and 0 bases from J, with 12 bases in between. This CDR3 reads CASSLAGTDYSGNTIYF. The CDR3 DNA follows: TGTGCCAGCAGCTTAGCAGGGACTGATTACTCTGGAAACACCATATATTTT.

The gene calls are TRBV19 and TRBJ2-7, with TRBD1 identical over 9 bases. The J segment lost 6 bases and the V segment lost 9 bases, leaving 12 bases of the junction unmatched. The CDR3 totals 14 residues. Germline lookup yields CDR1 LNHDA and CDR2 SQIVND (reference sequence). The CDR3: CASNSGTGTVEQYF. CDR3 DNA sequence: TGTGCCAGCAATTCCGGGACAGGGACGGTCGAGCAGTACTTC.

V is TRBV3-1 (or the pseudogene TRBV3-2) and J is TRBJ1-1; TRBD1 is a possible D gene (5 bases). The CDR3 runs to 15 residues. The germline gives CDR1 LGHDT, CDR2 YNNKEL (reference sequence). Trimming cost V 0 bases and J 7 bases, with 15 bases left between them. In DNA, the CDR3 is TGTGCCAGCAGCCAAGATTTGGTCAGGGAGGGTGAAGCTTTCTTT. Protein sequence: CASSQDLVREGEAFF.

The chain recombines TRBV5-1 with TRBJ1-1, with D possibly being TRBD1 (6 bases). CDR3 size: 13 residues. CDR1 and CDR2 (germline): SGHRS, YFSETQ. V was clipped by 4 bases and J by 3 bases, with 10 bases between them. The CDR3 DNA follows: TGCGCCAGCAGCCGCAGACAGGACACTGAAGCTTTCTTT. Translation gives CASSRRQDTEAFF.

The chain recombines TRBV5-1 with TRBJ1-4; unclear D gene. V lost 5 bases and J 8 bases, leaving 19 bases between the germline ends. Germline loops: CDR1 SGHRS, CDR2 YFSETQ. The length of the CDR3 is 15 residues. The CDR3 region has the DNA TGCGCCAGCAGTACGCAGAGTGGCGGGTACGAAAAACTGTTTTTT. Encoded protein: CASSTQSGGYEKLFF.

V usage is TRBV3-1 (or the pseudogene TRBV3-2) and J usage is TRBJ1-5; 7 nucleotides match TRBD1. Unmatched junction bases numbered 6, after V lost 2 bases and J lost 2 bases. The CDR3 consists of 16 residues. Germline-derived CDR1 and CDR2 are LGHDT and YNNKEL (reference sequence). DNA of the CDR3: TGTGCCAGCAGCCAATCCGACAGGGCTGGCAATCAGCCCCAGCATTTT. It is translated as CASSQSDRAGNQPQHF.

The chain links TRBV29-1 to TRBJ1-1; D is uncertain. The CDR3 has 10 residues. Trimming removed 6 bases at V and 7 bases at J, with 9 bases between. The germline V gene has CDR1 SQVTM and CDR2 ANQGSEA. CDR3 nucleotide sequence: TGCAGCGTGGAGGAGGGTGAAGCTTTCTTT. Its translation: CSVEEGEAFF.

This CDR3 is CASSPMGGIYEQYF. CDR3 DNA: TGTGCCAGCAGCCCCATGGGGGGAATCTACGAGCAGTACTTC. This chain uses TRBV3-1 (or the pseudogene TRBV3-2) with TRBJ2-7; D is perhaps TRBD2 (6 bases). Per the germline V gene, CDR1 is LGHDT and CDR2 is YNNKEL (reference sequence). V lost 4 bases and J lost 3, with 13 bases in between. The CDR3 extends over 14 amino acids.

The rearrangement links TRBV27 to TRBJ1-6, with D unresolved. CDR3 length: 14 amino acids. Germline V CDR1 and CDR2: MNHEY, SMNVEV (reference sequence). The V and J ends lost 8 bases and 4 bases respectively, with 12 bases between them. The CDR3: CASRDQAYNSPLHF. In DNA, the CDR3 is TGTGCCAGCCGAGACCAGGCGTATAATTCACCCCTCCACTTT.

The V call is TRBV5-6, the J call TRBJ2-5; 8 bases line up with TRBD1. The CDR3 has 14 amino acids. In germline, CDR1 is SGHDT, CDR2 YYEEEE. V lost 7 bases to trimming and J lost 2 bases; unmatched junction nucleotides: 7. CDR3 sequence reads: CASSHDRGQETQYF. CDR3 nucleotides: TGTGCCAGCTCCCACGACAGGGGACAAGAGACCCAGTACTTC.

This chain connects TRBV12-3 or TRBV12-4 to TRBJ1-1, with 7 bases that match TRBD1. The CDR3 is 12 residues long. Trimming took 2 bases from V and 7 from J; bases not matched to a gene: 1. The DNA for the CDR3 is TGTGCCAGCAGTTTACGGGACAGTGAAGCTTTCTTT. This encodes CASSLRDSEAFF.

V is TRBV27 and J is TRBJ2-2; D remains ambiguous. Germline CDR1 MNHEY, CDR2 SMNVEV (reference sequence). Trimming shortened V by 2 bases and J by 4 bases, and 11 bases separated the two germline ends. The CDR3 contains 15 residues. This chain's CDR3 is CASSLSASITGELFF. CDR3 sequence (DNA): TGTGCCAGCAGTTTAAGCGCTTCGATCACCGGGGAGCTGTTTTTT.

V and J are TRBV5-1 and TRBJ1-6; unclear D gene. Trimming removed 0 bases at V and 8 bases at J, with 9 bases between. The CDR3 covers 14 residues. Germline V gene sequence: CDR1 SGHRS, CDR2 YFSETQ. The DNA of the CDR3 is TGCGCCAGCAGCTTGGAGTCTAGCGATTCACCCCTCCACTTT. Translating gives CASSLESSDSPLHF.

The V and J genes are TRBV7-8 and TRBJ2-5; 12 bases are a match to TRBD2. The CDR3 length is 15 residues. Germline CDR1 and CDR2: SGHVS and FQNEAQ. Unmatched junction bases numbered 4, after V lost 4 bases and J lost 4 bases. The CDR3 DNA reads as TGTGCCAGCAGCTCTAGCGGGGGGGCCGGAGAGACCCAGTACTTC. Protein product: CASSSSGGAGETQYF.

The V gene is TRBV6-2 or TRBV6-3, the J gene TRBJ1-5; no firm D call. CDR1 MNHEY and CDR2 SVGEGT come from the germline V gene. This CDR3 has 15 amino acids. Trimming left V 2 bases short and J 4 bases short, with 12 bases between. The chain's CDR3 is CASSYVGVTNQPQHF. The CDR3 DNA reads TGTGCCAGCAGTTACGTTGGTGTTACTAATCAGCCCCAGCATTTT.